These T cell receptor beta chains were read from a single sample in a study of identifying expanded T cells in peripheral blood. Measured with immunoSEQ multiplex PCR; TCRdb has only the in-frame clones, and not every one. The sample contains 90,000 to 120,000 clones, about 89% of which appear only once. The source material was blood. These receptors originate from a person aged 18 to 70 in good health. Each CDR3 is given with its conserved first and last residue. The order of the fields is D gene, clone size, V gene, J gene, CDR3 protein, CDR3 DNA. The D gene is left open where the match is weak. Clone sizes are given selectively: once, few, many, or a class where the clone is expanded.

D gene: NA; clone size: NA; V gene: TRBV27; J gene: TRBJ2-1; CDR3 protein: CASAETGTAYNEQFF; CDR3 DNA: TGTGCCAGCGCAGAAACCGGGACCGCCTACAATGAGCAGTTCTTC
D gene: TRBD1; clone size: NA; V gene: TRBV5-6; J gene: TRBJ1-1; CDR3 protein: CASSFGTGPTFEAFF; CDR3 DNA: TGTGCCAGCAGCTTTGGGACAGGCCCGACTTTTGAAGCTTTCTTT
D gene: NA; clone size: NA; V gene: TRBV6-1; J gene: TRBJ1-2; CDR3 protein: CAGARERGYTF; CDR3 DNA: TGTGCCGGGGCCAGGGAACGCGGCTACACCTTC
D gene: NA; clone size: NA; V gene: TRBV5-6; J gene: TRBJ1-5; CDR3 protein: CASSFGFKAPRNQPQHF; CDR3 DNA: TGTGCCAGCAGCTTCGGATTCAAGGCCCCGCGAAATCAGCCCCAGCATTTT
D gene: NA; clone size: NA; V gene: TRBV20-1; J gene: TRBJ1-1; CDR3 protein: CSAMRREAFF; CDR3 DNA: TGCAGTGCTATGCGGCGAGAAGCTTTCTTT
D gene: TRBD1; clone size: NA; V gene: TRBV4-1; J gene: TRBJ1-1; CDR3 protein: CASSQRQGGTEAFF; CDR3 DNA: TGCGCCAGCAGCCAGCGACAGGGTGGCACTGAAGCTTTCTTT
D gene: NA; clone size: NA; V gene: TRBV7-6; J gene: TRBJ1-5; CDR3 protein: CASSLGGWYQPQHF; CDR3 DNA: TGTGCCAGCAGCTTAGGAGGGTGGTATCAGCCCCAGCATTTT
D gene: TRBD2; clone size: NA; V gene: TRBV7-9; J gene: TRBJ2-3; CDR3 protein: CASSYYERGEADTQYF; CDR3 DNA: TGTGCCAGCAGCTACTATGAGCGGGGGGAAGCAGATACGCAGTATTTT
D gene: TRBD1; clone size: NA; V gene: TRBV5-4; J gene: TRBJ2-3; CDR3 protein: CASSSWDRGLGTDTQYF; CDR3 DNA: TGTGCCAGCAGCTCCTGGGACAGGGGGCTGGGCACAGATACGCAGTATTTT
D gene: NA; clone size: NA; V gene: TRBV6-5; J gene: TRBJ1-2; CDR3 protein: CASSHGPSNYGYTF; CDR3 DNA: TGTGCCAGCAGTCACGGGCCTTCTAACTATGGCTACACCTTC
D gene: NA; clone size: NA; V gene: TRBV5-4; J gene: TRBJ2-7; CDR3 protein: CASSQSRDRYEQYF; CDR3 DNA: TGTGCCAGCAGCCAAAGCCGAGACAGATACGAGCAGTACTTC
D gene: TRBD2; clone size: NA; V gene: TRBV7-2; J gene: TRBJ2-2; CDR3 protein: CASRAGGNTGELFF; CDR3 DNA: TGTGCCAGCAGAGCGGGGGGGAACACCGGGGAGCTGTTTTTT
D gene: TRBD1; clone size: NA; V gene: TRBV6-4; J gene: TRBJ2-1; CDR3 protein: CASSATGTSGQFF; CDR3 DNA: TGTGCCAGCAGCGCGACAGGGACGAGTGGGCAGTTCTTC
D gene: TRBD1; clone size: many; V gene: TRBV4-2; J gene: TRBJ2-5; CDR3 protein: CASSQEQGRKIQYF; CDR3 DNA: TGTGCCAGCAGCCAAGAACAGGGGAGAAAGATCCAGTACTTC
D gene: TRBD1; clone size: NA; V gene: TRBV7-8; J gene: TRBJ1-5; CDR3 protein: CASSFLQGAGNQPQHF; CDR3 DNA: TGTGCCAGCAGCTTCTTACAGGGGGCAGGCAATCAGCCCCAGCATTTT
D gene: NA; clone size: NA; V gene: TRBV5-1; J gene: TRBJ2-7; CDR3 protein: CASSSPESGPHSYEQYF; CDR3 DNA: TGCGCCAGCAGCTCCCCTGAGAGTGGCCCGCACTCCTACGAGCAGTACTTC
D gene: NA; clone size: NA; V gene: TRBV18; J gene: TRBJ1-1; CDR3 protein: CASSTAVGDTEAFF; CDR3 DNA: TGTGCCAGCTCAACCGCCGTGGGAGACACTGAAGCTTTCTTT
D gene: TRBD1; clone size: NA; V gene: TRBV27; J gene: TRBJ1-6; CDR3 protein: CASSPTGWNSPLHF; CDR3 DNA: TGTGCCAGCAGTCCGACAGGGTGGAATTCACCCCTCCACTTT
D gene: NA; clone size: NA; V gene: TRBV27; J gene: TRBJ1-1; CDR3 protein: CASKWTLNTEAFF; CDR3 DNA: TGTGCCAGCAAGTGGACGCTGAACACTGAAGCTTTCTTT
D gene: TRBD2; clone size: NA; V gene: TRBV19; J gene: TRBJ2-5; CDR3 protein: CASSLAGGETQYF; CDR3 DNA: TGTGCCAGTAGTCTAGCGGGGGGAGAGACCCAGTACTTC
D gene: NA; clone size: NA; V gene: TRBV11-2; J gene: TRBJ2-5; CDR3 protein: CASSPRGVEETQYF; CDR3 DNA: TGTGCCAGCAGCCCACGGGGAGTGGAAGAGACCCAGTACTTC
D gene: TRBD1; clone size: NA; V gene: TRBV6-6; J gene: TRBJ1-6; CDR3 protein: CASSYRRQGASPLHF; CDR3 DNA: TGTGCCAGCAGTTACCGCCGACAGGGAGCTTCACCCCTCCACTTT
D gene: TRBD1; clone size: NA; V gene: TRBV18; J gene: TRBJ1-1; CDR3 protein: CASSRLGSTGVPEAFF; CDR3 DNA: TGTGCCAGCTCACGCTTAGGGAGTACAGGGGTTCCTGAAGCTTTCTTT
D gene: NA; clone size: NA; V gene: TRBV6-5; J gene: TRBJ2-1; CDR3 protein: CASSSSSSYNEQFF; CDR3 DNA: TGTGCCAGCAGTTCCTCGAGCTCCTACAATGAGCAGTTCTTC
D gene: NA; clone size: NA; V gene: TRBV10-3; J gene: TRBJ1-3; CDR3 protein: CAISDHKLSSGNTIYF; CDR3 DNA: TGTGCCATCAGTGATCACAAGCTTAGCTCTGGAAACACCATATATTTT
D gene: NA; clone size: NA; V gene: TRBV5-6; J gene: TRBJ1-1; CDR3 protein: CASSLAAANTEAFF; CDR3 DNA: TGTGCCAGCAGCTTGGCAGCCGCGAACACTGAAGCTTTCTTT
D gene: NA; clone size: NA; V gene: TRBV19; J gene: TRBJ2-1; CDR3 protein: CASTGGWAGSNEQFF; CDR3 DNA: TGTGCCAGCACTGGGGGATGGGCAGGGAGCAATGAGCAGTTCTTC
D gene: NA; clone size: NA; V gene: TRBV5-4; J gene: TRBJ1-1; CDR3 protein: CASSWGPLTPEAFF; CDR3 DNA: TGTGCCAGCAGCTGGGGGCCTCTAACCCCTGAAGCTTTCTTT
D gene: NA; clone size: NA; V gene: TRBV7-2; J gene: TRBJ2-1; CDR3 protein: CASSLWAGNYNEQFF; CDR3 DNA: TGTGCCAGCAGCTTATGGGCGGGGAACTACAATGAGCAGTTCTTC
D gene: TRBD1; clone size: once; V gene: TRBV30; J gene: TRBJ2-5; CDR3 protein: CAWDRGETQYF; CDR3 DNA: TGTGCCTGGGACAGGGGGGAGACCCAGTACTTC
D gene: NA; clone size: once; V gene: TRBV15; J gene: TRBJ2-1; CDR3 protein: CATSYGRDHNEQFF; CDR3 DNA: TGTGCCACCAGCTATGGACGGGATCACAATGAGCAGTTCTTC
D gene: NA; clone size: NA; V gene: TRBV2; J gene: TRBJ2-5; CDR3 protein: CASSEVVGSQETQYF; CDR3 DNA: TGTGCCAGCAGTGAAGTCGTAGGCAGTCAAGAGACCCAGTACTTC
D gene: NA; clone size: NA; V gene: TRBV7-9; J gene: TRBJ2-6; CDR3 protein: CASSITGMRTGANVLTF; CDR3 DNA: TGTGCCAGCAGCATCACCGGGATGAGGACTGGGGCCAACGTCCTGACTTTC
D gene: NA; clone size: NA; V gene: TRBV29-1; J gene: TRBJ1-2; CDR3 protein: CSVVGGFYGYTF; CDR3 DNA: TGCAGCGTTGTTGGGGGGTTCTATGGCTACACCTTC
D gene: NA; clone size: NA; V gene: TRBV5-4; J gene: TRBJ2-5; CDR3 protein: CASSTDYETQYF; CDR3 DNA: TGTGCCAGCAGCACCGACTACGAGACCCAGTACTTC
D gene: NA; clone size: NA; V gene: TRBV6-5; J gene: TRBJ2-7; CDR3 protein: CASSSRAQAEQYF; CDR3 DNA: TGTGCCAGCAGTTCCCGGGCCCAGGCCGAGCAGTACTTC
D gene: NA; clone size: NA; V gene: TRBV9; J gene: TRBJ2-6; CDR3 protein: CASSSQRTRTGANVLTF; CDR3 DNA: TGTGCCAGCAGCTCACAACGGACACGTACTGGGGCCAACGTCCTGACTTTC
D gene: TRBD1; clone size: NA; V gene: TRBV7-6; J gene: TRBJ2-2; CDR3 protein: CASSLGQGGTGELFF; CDR3 DNA: TGTGCCAGCAGCTTAGGACAGGGGGGGACCGGGGAGCTGTTTTTT
D gene: NA; clone size: NA; V gene: TRBV2; J gene: TRBJ2-7; CDR3 protein: CARTPTSTTRVDF; CDR3 DNA: TGTGCCAGGACACCAACATCCACAACCCGTGTCGACTTC
D gene: TRBD1; clone size: NA; V gene: TRBV18; J gene: TRBJ2-5; CDR3 protein: CASSRQGSRETQYF; CDR3 DNA: TGTGCCAGCTCACGACAGGGTTCGCGAGAGACCCAGTACTTC